This TCR beta chain was captured by sequencing in a study of T cell responses to AZD1222 COVID-19 vaccine. The CDR3 contains 18 residues. Germline loops: CDR1 WSHSY, CDR2 SAAADI. V lost 2 bases and J lost 0, with 19 bases in between. This table comes from immunoSEQ multiplex PCR, and its TCRdb copy is limited to in-frame clones, with some not included. The sample yields 79,000 or so clones, approximately 89% seen once. Of note for this clone: What it binds is not known.

Study-level results: Baseline testing showed seropositivity in only six AZD1222 recipients. In a largely white British group with more females than males, clonal diversity was possibly underestimated.

V gene TRBV10-2 combines with J gene TRBJ1-2; D is perhaps TRBD1 (5 bases). The clonotype originates from an adult who received the AZD1222 COVID-19 vaccine. The sample here was peripheral blood, taken 28 days after the second AZD1222 dose. CDR3 protein: CASSENNVPGLPNYGYTF. Written as DNA, the CDR3 is TGCGCCAGCAGTGAGAATAATGTCCCGGGACTACCTAACTATGGCTACACCTTC.